This T cell receptor (beta chain) was documented in a study of T cells after posttransplantation cyclophosphamide (dated by TCRdb to 2016 to 2017). At the level of the whole study: Using TRB sequencing, the study followed how the T cell repertoire reconstituted after myeloablative bone marrow transplantation in which posttransplantation cyclophosphamide served as GVHD prophylaxis. Because TRA and TRB clonality correlated tightly in roughly nine samples, later TCR analyses were limited to TRB. Up to 3 additional blood samples from 2 to 5.2 years after transplant were also TRB-sequenced in 3 patients, as was pretransplant blood from 4 patients. Blood from every one of the roughly 30 PTCy patients who had 1-year posttransplant specimens underwent TRB sequencing. Public TRB sequences were checked against a database of over 3,500 sequences associated with responses to pathogens, tumor antigens, self-antigens and alloantigens. Samples from some 32 PTCy-treated patients and about 17 related bone marrow donors of those patients were subjected to antigen receptor sequencing.

TRB sequencing used genomic DNA with the immunoSEQ assay at survey resolution or the hsTCRB kit. The source study handled its data this way. The immunoSEQ software handled the initial read processing, while the LymphoSeq R package was used for the repertoire analyses. Clonality was computed as 1 minus normalized Shannon entropy; Gini coefficient was also calculated for each TRB dataset. Phenotypes of unsorted samples were inferred by mapping TRB sequences from sorted subsets of the recipient or donor onto unsorted samples of the same recipient. TCRdb limited this immuneACCESS table to in-frame rearrangements with V and J called. A share of clones is missing; checked studies link under half to unresolved V genes, and the rest is unexplained. Clonal size and the V and J genes are those of that table, whereas D and trimming came from the DNA. Counted in this sample were more than 2,500 clones; less than 75% of them appeared once. Roughly a quarter of the sample is taken by the ten largest.

This sample's treatment or condition label indicates: high-dose cyclophosphamide on days +3 and +4 as single-agent GVHD prophylaxis. Patients in the PTCy group got busulfan and fludarabine conditioning, a marrow graft from a related or unrelated donor, and cyclophosphamide on days +3 and +4. PTCy-treated patients came from a prospective multi-institutional clinical trial. Peripheral blood and bone marrow mononuclear cells were isolated by Ficoll-Hypaque density centrifugation and cryopreserved. The research as a whole found: Across a few dozen patients, TRB clonality was highly associated with recipient CMV seropositivity and CMV reactivation, and diversity in PTCy patients was similar to diversity in CNI/methotrexate controls. At 1-2 months, donor-recipient similarity was low but rose over the first year, and the later blood repertoires were often dominated by donor CD8+ memory clones. The TRB repertoires of T cells infiltrating skin or the GI tract showed only limited overlap with the TRB repertoires found in blood.

A note on this clone: Its binding antigen is unknown. No clone much larger than this one lies a single base away; base qualities are absent.

V is trimmed back by 7 bases and J by 4 bases, and the junction contains 4 bases that no gene match accounts for. From its cysteine to its phenylalanine, the CDR3 spans 13 amino acids. Only the CDR3 part of the read is kept: 39 bases, read in frame from the first base. Via the germline V gene, CDR1 is MNHNS and CDR2 SASEGT. Recombination linked TRBV6-1 to TRBJ2-7; the junction holds 10 bases that match TRBD1. The clonotype originates from a female patient aged 45-60 years who received an allogeneic stem cell transplant from a related donor, was CMV-positive, and had no GVHD. Some T cells may have been brought in with the graft after a transplant. The sequenced sample was PBMCs, obtained 30 days after allogeneic stem cell transplant with posttransplant cyclophosphamide. The nucleotide sequence reads as follows: TGTGCCAGCACAGACAGGGGGCGGTACGAGCAGTACTTC. Translated, it reads CASTDRGRYEQYF.